Given below is one TCR beta chain in context. The data were taken from a study of Ad26.COV2.S vaccination and SARS-CoV-2 variants. Here immunoSEQ multiplex PCR was the method, and the copy in TCRdb shows in-frame clones only, minus some. The sample has approximately 350,000 clones, roughly 80% seen once; the top ten hold 7% to 9.5%. Germline CDR1 SGHNT, CDR2 YENEEA. The CDR3 is 15 residues long. Trimming removed 5 bases at V and 1 base at J, with 15 bases between. Treatment indicated: around 19 received Ad26.COV2.S at low or high dose, single or two shots; 5 received placebo; per-sample allocation not given. On day 63 after the first injection, vaccine and placebo recipients gave samples.

The genes are TRBV11-3 and TRBJ2-7; tentatively, D is TRBD2 (5 bases). This material consisted of peripheral blood, taken in a trial of Ad26.COV2.S vaccine versus placebo. This TCR was sampled from a person aged 18-65 years who received the Ad26.COV2.S COVID-19 vaccine or a placebo. The CDR3 region is CASSPAGRASYEQYF. CDR3 nucleotide sequence: TGTGCCAGCAGCCCGGCCGGGCGGGCTTCCTACGAGCAGTACTTC.